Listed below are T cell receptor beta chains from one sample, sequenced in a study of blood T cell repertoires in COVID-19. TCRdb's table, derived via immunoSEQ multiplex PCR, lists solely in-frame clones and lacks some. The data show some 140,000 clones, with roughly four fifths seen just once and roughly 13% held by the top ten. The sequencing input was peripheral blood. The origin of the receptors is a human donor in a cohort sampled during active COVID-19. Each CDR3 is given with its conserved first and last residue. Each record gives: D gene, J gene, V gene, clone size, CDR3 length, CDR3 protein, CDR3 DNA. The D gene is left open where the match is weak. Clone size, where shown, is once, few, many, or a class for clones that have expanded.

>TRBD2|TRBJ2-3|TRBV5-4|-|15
CASSGGRGSTDTQYF
TGTGCCAGCAGCGGCGGGCGGGGGAGCACAGATACGCAGTATTTT
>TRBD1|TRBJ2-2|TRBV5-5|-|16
CASSLAHRGVTGELFF
TGTGCCAGCAGCTTGGCTCACAGGGGGGTCACCGGGGAGCTGTTTTTT
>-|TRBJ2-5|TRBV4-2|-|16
CASSQDVEGTGETQYF
TGTGCCAGCAGCCAAGATGTCGAAGGTACAGGCGAGACCCAGTACTTC
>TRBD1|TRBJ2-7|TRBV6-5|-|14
CASSSGTGTYEQYF
TGTGCCAGCAGTTCCGGGACAGGGACCTACGAGCAGTACTTC
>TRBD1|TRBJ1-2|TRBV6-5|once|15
CASITPGTGSYGYTF
TGTGCCAGCATTACTCCCGGGACAGGGTCCTATGGCTACACCTTC
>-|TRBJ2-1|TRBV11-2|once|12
CATLKGESEQFF
TGTGCCACCCTCAAGGGGGAGAGTGAGCAGTTCTTC
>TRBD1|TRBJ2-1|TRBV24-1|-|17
CATSEASSGTVTNEQFF
TGTGCCACCAGTGAAGCCTCGTCCGGGACAGTTACAAATGAGCAGTTCTTC
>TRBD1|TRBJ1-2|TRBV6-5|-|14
CATEDRAELYGYTF
TGTGCCACCGAGGACAGGGCGGAGCTCTATGGCTACACCTTC
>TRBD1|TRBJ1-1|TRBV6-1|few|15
CASSEAGQGFAEAFF
TGTGCCAGCAGTGAGGCGGGACAGGGGTTCGCTGAAGCTTTCTTT
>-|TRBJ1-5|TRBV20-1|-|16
CSASRGGGLGNQPQHF
TGCAGTGCTAGTAGGGGCGGGGGGCTTGGCAATCAGCCCCAGCATTTT
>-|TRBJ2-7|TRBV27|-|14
CASRLPLGLYEQYF
TGTGCCAGCAGACTGCCTCTAGGCCTCTACGAGCAGTACTTC
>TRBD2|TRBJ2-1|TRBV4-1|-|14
CASSQETRGSQPFF
TGCGCCAGCAGCCAGGAGACGCGGGGGTCCCAACCCTTCTTC
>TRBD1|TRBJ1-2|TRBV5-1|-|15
CASSPRTGGNYGYTF
TGCGCCAGCAGCCCACGGACAGGGGGGAACTATGGCTACACCTTC
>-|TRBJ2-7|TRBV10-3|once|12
CAIRGGGYEQYF
TGTGCCATCAGGGGAGGGGGCTACGAGCAGTACTTC
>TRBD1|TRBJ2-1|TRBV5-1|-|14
CASSLGQGVDEQFF
TGCGCCAGCAGCTTGGGACAGGGGGTGGATGAGCAGTTCTTC
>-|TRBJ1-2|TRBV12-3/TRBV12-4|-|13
CASSFLSNYGYTF
TGTGCCAGCAGTTTCCTGTCTAACTATGGCTACACCTTC
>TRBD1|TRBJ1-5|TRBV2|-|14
CASNAQGATQPQHF
TGTGCCAGCAACGCACAGGGGGCGACTCAGCCCCAGCATTTT
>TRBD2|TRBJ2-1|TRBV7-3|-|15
CASSLAGGPYNEQFF
TGTGCCAGCAGCTTAGCGGGGGGGCCCTACAATGAGCAGTTCTTC
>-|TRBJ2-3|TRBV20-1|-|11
CSARLSGQLYF
TGCAGTGCTAGGCTCAGCGGGCAACTGTATTTT
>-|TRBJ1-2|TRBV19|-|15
CASSIDRGDSSGYTF
TGTGCCAGTAGTATAGATCGGGGGGATTCCTCTGGCTACACCTTC
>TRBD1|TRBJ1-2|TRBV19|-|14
CASSIVQGAYGYTF
TGTGCCAGTAGTATCGTCCAGGGGGCTTACGGCTACACCTTC
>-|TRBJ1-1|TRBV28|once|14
CASRQQGPNTEAFF
TGTGCCAGCCGCCAACAGGGTCCGAACACTGAAGCTTTCTTT
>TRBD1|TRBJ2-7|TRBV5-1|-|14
CASSPTGGNYEQYF
TGCGCCAGCAGCCCGACAGGGGGAAACTACGAGCAGTACTTC
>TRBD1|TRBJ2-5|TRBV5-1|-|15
CASSWGDRVVLAQYF
TGCGCCAGCAGCTGGGGGGACAGGGTGGTACTTGCCCAGTACTTC
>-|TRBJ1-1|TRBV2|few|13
CASNLQSDTEAFF
TGTGCCAGCAACCTCCAGTCCGACACTGAAGCTTTCTTT
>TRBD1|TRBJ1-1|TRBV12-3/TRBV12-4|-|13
CASARDRYTEAFF
TGTGCCAGTGCCCGGGACAGGTACACTGAAGCTTTCTTT
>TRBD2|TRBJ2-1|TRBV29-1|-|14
CSVEESSGDNEQFF
TGCAGCGTTGAAGAGTCTAGCGGTGACAATGAGCAGTTCTTC
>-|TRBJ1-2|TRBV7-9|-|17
CASSPLGSGRANYGYTF
TGTGCCAGCAGCCCCCTAGGTTCGGGGAGGGCTAACTATGGCTACACCTTC
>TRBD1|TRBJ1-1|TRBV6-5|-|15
CASKPGTGVNTEAFF
TGTGCCAGCAAGCCGGGGACAGGAGTGAACACTGAAGCTTTCTTT
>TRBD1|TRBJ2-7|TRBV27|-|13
CASSSLTGIEQYF
TGTGCCAGCAGTTCATTGACAGGGATCGAGCAGTACTTC
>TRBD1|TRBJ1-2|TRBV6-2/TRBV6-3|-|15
CASCLTQDRGYGYTF
TGTGCCAGCTGTTTAACCCAAGACAGGGGCTATGGCTACACCTTC
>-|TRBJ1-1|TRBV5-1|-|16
CASRNLENGPAVAAFF
TGCGCCAGCAGAAACCTGGAGAACGGCCCGGCGGTAGCAGCTTTCTTT
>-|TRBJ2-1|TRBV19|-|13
CASSVGGYNEQFF
TGTGCCAGTAGTGTGGGGGGTTACAATGAGCAGTTCTTC
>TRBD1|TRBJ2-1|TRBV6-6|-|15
CASSYGDRSDNEQFF
TGTGCCAGCAGTTACGGGGACAGATCGGACAATGAGCAGTTCTTC
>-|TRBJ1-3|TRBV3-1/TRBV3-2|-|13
CASSQQAGNTIYF
TGTGCCAGCAGCCAACAGGCTGGAAACACCATATATTTT
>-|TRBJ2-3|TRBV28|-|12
CASATSRDTQYF
TGTGCCAGCGCCACCTCCCGGGATACGCAGTATTTT
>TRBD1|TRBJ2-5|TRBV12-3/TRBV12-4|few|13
CASRGTGVETQYF
TGTGCCAGCAGAGGTACAGGGGTAGAGACCCAGTACTTC
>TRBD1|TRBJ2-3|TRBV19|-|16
CASSITGGSPVDTQYF
TGTGCCAGTAGTATCACAGGGGGTTCCCCCGTGGATACGCAGTATTTT
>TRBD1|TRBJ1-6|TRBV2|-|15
CASGIPGQGASPLHF
TGTGCCAGCGGGATACCGGGACAGGGGGCTTCACCCCTCCACTTT
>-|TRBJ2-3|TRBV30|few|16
CAWSPPTSSWADTQYF
TGTGCCTGGAGTCCTCCAACTAGTTCGTGGGCAGATACGCAGTATTTT
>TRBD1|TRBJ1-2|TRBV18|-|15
CASSSRGRWLHGYTF
TGTGCCAGCTCATCGAGGGGGCGTTGGCTACATGGCTACACCTTC
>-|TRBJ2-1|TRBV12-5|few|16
CASDPPGGLRYNEQFF
TGTGCTAGTGACCCCCCTGGGGGCTTGCGTTACAATGAGCAGTTCTTC
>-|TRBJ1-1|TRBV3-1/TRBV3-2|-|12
CASSPVAGEAFF
TGTGCCAGCAGCCCGGTGGCAGGGGAAGCTTTCTTT
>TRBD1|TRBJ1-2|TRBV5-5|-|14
CASSSGQGTFGYTF
TGTGCCAGCAGCTCGGGACAGGGGACGTTTGGCTACACCTTC
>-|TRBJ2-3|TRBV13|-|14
CASSLLEGTDTQYF
TGTGCCAGCAGCTTATTGGAGGGCACAGATACGCAGTATTTT
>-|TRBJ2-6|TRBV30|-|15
CAWSDELSGANVLTF
TGTGCCTGGAGTGACGAACTCTCTGGGGCCAACGTCCTGACTTTC
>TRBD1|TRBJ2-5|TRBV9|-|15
CASSPQTGTQETQYF
TGTGCCAGCAGCCCCCAGACAGGGACCCAAGAGACCCAGTACTTC
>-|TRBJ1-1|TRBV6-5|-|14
CASSNRPMNTEAFF
TGTGCCAGCAGTAACAGGCCCATGAACACTGAAGCTTTCTTT
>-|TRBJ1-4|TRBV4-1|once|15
CASSPTLPLNEKLFF
TGCGCCAGCAGCCCGACCCTACCACTAAATGAAAAACTGTTTTTT
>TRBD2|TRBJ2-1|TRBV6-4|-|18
CASSEQGTSGAAYNEQFF
TGTGCCAGCAGTGAGCAGGGGACTAGCGGGGCCGCCTACAATGAGCAGTTCTTC
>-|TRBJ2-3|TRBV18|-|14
CASSPGGFSDTQYF
TGTGCCAGCTCACCAGGAGGGTTTTCAGATACGCAGTATTTT
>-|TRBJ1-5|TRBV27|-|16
CASSTQPPYSNQPQHF
TGTGCCAGCAGTACTCAACCGCCTTATAGCAATCAGCCCCAGCATTTT
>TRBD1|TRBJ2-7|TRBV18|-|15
CAGSPLNRGGHEQYF
TGTGCCGGCTCACCACTTAACAGGGGTGGACACGAGCAGTACTTC
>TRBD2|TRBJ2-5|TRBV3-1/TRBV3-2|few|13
CASSPTSGDPRYF
TGTGCCAGCAGTCCGACTAGCGGGGACCCCAGGTACTTC
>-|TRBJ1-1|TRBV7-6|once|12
CASSFSGTEAFF
TGTGCCAGCAGCTTTTCCGGCACTGAAGCTTTCTTT
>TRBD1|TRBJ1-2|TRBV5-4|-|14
CASSMAGQVYGYTF
TGTGCCAGCAGCATGGCGGGACAGGTCTATGGCTACACCTTC
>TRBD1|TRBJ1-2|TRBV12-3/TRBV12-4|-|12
CASSPTGNGYTF
TGTGCCAGCAGTCCGACAGGGAACGGCTACACCTTC
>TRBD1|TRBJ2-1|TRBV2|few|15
CASISGTGAANEQFF
TGTGCCAGCATATCCGGGACAGGGGCCGCCAATGAGCAGTTCTTC
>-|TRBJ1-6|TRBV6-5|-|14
CASSYTSYNSPLHF
TGTGCCAGCAGTTATACTTCCTATAATTCACCCCTCCACTTT